The subject of this entry is one T cell receptor beta chain. Its antigen is currently unknown. This entry comes from a study of shared clonotypes between healthy human individuals. Overall study findings and caveats: Some clonotypes were shared by all four sorted-subset donors, while others were not shared. The non-shared ones had lower generation probabilities than the shared ones.

Replicate PCRs for sorted subsets used around 200 ng DNA; this equaled some 30,000 T cell genomes. Using immunoSEQ multiplex PCR, the repertoire was profiled, and TCRdb retains in-frame clones only, with some absent. The table records about 2.4 million clones, approximately 93% of them present only once. All donors were Caucasian adults living in Nashville, Tennessee. From CD4+ cells came CD45RA+ naive and CD45RA-negative memory subsets. Sample: naive CD4+ T cells from PBMCs. The subset denotes: CD45RA+ positively selected. The clonotype originates from a man between 18 and 35 years old in good health. Some clones in this sample may be carry-over from other donors' samples.

The CDR3 spells CASSGGLAGPSTDTQYF. The DNA for the CDR3 is TGTGCCAGCAGTGGGGGACTAGCGGGGCCTAGCACAGATACGCAGTATTTT. The genes are TRBV25-1 and TRBJ2-3; 13 nucleotides align to TRBD2. CDR3 size: 17 residues. The trim removed 4 bases at V and 0 bases at J, leaving 4 bases unmatched. Germline V gives CDR1 MGHDK, CDR2 SYGVNS.